The 30 T cell receptor beta chains below come from one sample, sequenced in a study of blood T cells in healthy people across ages. A sample-barcoded 5' primer and a J-beta primer mix were used in a second PCR of about 7 to 11 cycles. One entry per CDR3 protein, called by TCRdb with MiXCR from the 5' RACE reads. The sample holds fewer than 800,000 distinct CDR3 sequences, around 49% seen once. Sequenced sample: blood. The receptors originated from a woman aged 55-70 years in good health.

The table lists this clonotype with a few counts. The CDR3 region is CSARSQKGPYEQYF. In nucleotides, the CDR3 is TGCAGTGCTAGAAGTCAAAAGGGTCCCTACGAGCAGTACTTC. The chain has TRBV20-1 and TRBJ2-7; no clear D. Germline V gene lookup returns CDR1 DFQATT and CDR2 SNEGSKA (reference sequence). Trimming cost V 2 bases and J 2 bases, with 13 bases left between them. The CDR3 has 14 residues.

The J gene is TRBJ2-4, the V gene TRBV20-1; tentative D call: TRBD2 (6 bases). The J call is in doubt because the DNA end fits TRBJ2-7 better. The CDR3 runs 17 residues. Germline assignment: CDR1 DFQATT and CDR2 SNEGSKA (reference sequence). DNA for the CDR3: TGCAGTGCTAATGCCCCCCGCGGGGAGGAATCGACCCCCGAGCAGTACTTC. Residues: CSANAPRGEESTPEQYF.

This clonotype was seen a handful of times. The V and J genes are TRBV4-2 and TRBJ2-3; D gene uncertain. Looked up from germline, CDR1 is LGHNA and CDR2 is YNFKEQ. V was pared by 1 base and J by 5 bases, with 10 bases between. The length of the CDR3 is 14 residues. This CDR3 reads CASSQASHEDTQYF. The CDR3 bases are TGTGCCAGCAGCCAAGCCTCCCACGAAGATACGCAGTATTTT.

CDR3 sequence: CASSQSIAGNTIYF. In DNA form, the CDR3 reads TGTGCCAGCAGCCAAAGTATAGCTGGAAACACCATATATTTT. The genes are TRBV9 and TRBJ1-3; no clear D. Germline lookup yields CDR1 SGDLS and CDR2 YYNGEE. The CDR3 loop spans 14 amino acids. Trimming took off 4 bases at V and 2 bases at J, with 10 bases between the two ends.

This chain joins TRBV6-6 and TRBJ1-2, with a possible D match to TRBD1 (6 bases). Germline assignment: CDR1 MNHNY and CDR2 SVGAGI (reference sequence). The V end was cut by 4 bases, the J end by 7 bases, with 13 bases between. This CDR3 is built from 13 residues. The CDR3 nucleotides are TGTGCCAGCAGTTGGGCCGGAGGGGGTGGCTACACCTTC. Translated: CASSWAGGGGYTF.

This clonotype turned up a few times. This chain uses TRBV7-2 with TRBJ2-5; 8 positions match TRBD2. The J call is doubtful: the DNA matches TRBJ2-7 better. Per germline, CDR1 SGHTA and CDR2 FQGNSA. The CDR3 totals 14 residues. In DNA form, the CDR3 reads TGTGCCAGCAGCCCTAGCGGGTGGAGTTACGAGCAGTACTTC. It yields the protein CASSPSGWSYEQYF.

This chain links TRBV20-1 with TRBJ2-7, with 12 bases identical to TRBD2. Germline CDR1 DFQATT, CDR2 SNEGSKA (reference sequence). J lost 2 bases, V lost 3 bases, and 5 bases had no gene match. This CDR3 is built from 15 residues. The CDR3 sequence: CSASSTSGSTYEQYF. CDR3 nucleotide sequence: TGCAGTGCTAGTTCGACTAGCGGGAGTACCTACGAGCAGTACTTC.

This clonotype appeared many times. CDR3 sequence (DNA): TGTGCCAGCAGCTTAAGCCCCAATAACAATGAGCAGTTCTTC. Residues: CASSLSPNNNEQFF. The chain joins TRBV7-3 to TRBJ2-1; D is uncertain. The CDR3 consists of 14 residues. V was pared by 1 base and J by 5 bases, with 9 bases between. The germline gives CDR1 SGHTA, CDR2 FQGTGA.

The chain recombines TRBV6-2 or TRBV6-3 with TRBJ2-3; TRBD2 matches at 7 bases. Germline V lookup: CDR1 MNHEY, CDR2 SVGEGT. This CDR3 spans 16 amino acids. V dropped 2 bases and J dropped 4; count of bases not matched to a gene: 9. The chain's CDR3 is CASSYPLLAAPDTQYF. The CDR3 bases are TGTGCCAGCAGTTACCCCCTCCTAGCGGCCCCAGATACGCAGTATTTT.

V and J are TRBV3-1 and TRBJ2-1; D call uncertain. This CDR3 comprises 12 residues. Germline CDR1 is LGHDT and CDR2 is YNNKEL (reference sequence). Trimming removed 4 bases at V and 9 bases at J, with 10 bases between. The CDR3 sequence: CASSLVIGEQFF. The CDR3 DNA follows: TGTGCCAGCAGCCTAGTGATTGGTGAGCAGTTCTTC.

The chain combines TRBV20-1 with TRBJ2-1; D is possibly TRBD2 (6 bases). The germline V gene encodes CDR1 DFQATT and CDR2 SNEGSKA (reference sequence). Deletions cut 1 base from V and 10 bases from J, with 11 bases between. The CDR3 is 12 residues long. CDR3 nucleotides: TGCAGTGCTAGAGGCCATGGGGGGGAGCAGTTCTTC. It translates to CSARGHGGEQFF.

This chain connects TRBV15 to TRBJ2-5; no clear D gene. The germline V gene has CDR1 LNHNV and CDR2 YYDKDF (reference sequence). This CDR3 is 11 amino acids long. Trimming removed 8 bases from V and 3 bases from J, with 7 bases in between. The CDR3 sequence: CATGRKETQYF. CDR3 in DNA: TGTGCCACCGGACGCAAAGAGACCCAGTACTTC.

The chain joins TRBV5-1 to TRBJ2-7; the D gene is possibly TRBD2 (5 bases). Germline CDR1 is SGHRS and CDR2 is YFSETQ. This CDR3 is 14 amino acids long. The V and J ends lost 4 bases and 7 bases respectively, with 18 bases between them. The CDR3 DNA sequence: TGCGCCAGCAGCCAACCGTCGGGGTCGGGAGAGCAGTACTTC. Translated, it gives CASSQPSGSGEQYF.

This chain joins TRBV7-8 and TRBJ1-1; D not resolved. Trimming took off 7 bases at V and 0 bases at J, with 9 bases between the two ends. The CDR3 loop spans 13 amino acids. Looked up from germline, CDR1 is SGHVS and CDR2 is FQNEAQ. CDR3 bases: TGTGCCAGCACCGTACGTGTGAACACTGAAGCTTTCTTT. Translation gives CASTVRVNTEAFF.

There are a few counts of this clonotype. The chain carries TRBV7-6 and TRBJ2-5; 9 positions match TRBD1. After removal of 5 bases from V and 4 bases from J, the junction contained 14 bases not matched to a gene. CDR3 length: 17 residues. Germline V gives CDR1 SGHVS, CDR2 FNYEAQ. CDR3 region: CASSLSRRQGGGETQYF. The CDR3, as DNA: TGTGCCAGCAGCCTTTCCCGACGACAGGGGGGAGGAGAGACCCAGTACTTC.

The chain couples TRBV7-2 to TRBJ2-3, with TRBD2 as a possible D gene (6 bases). CDR3 length: 17 amino acids. Germline lookup yields CDR1 SGHTA and CDR2 FQGNSA. The V gene lost 4 bases and the J gene lost 2 bases, with 19 bases spanning the gap. The CDR3 here is CASSYRPFGRNTDTQYF. In nucleotides, the CDR3 is TGTGCCAGCAGCTATCGGCCTTTCGGGAGAAACACAGATACGCAGTATTTT.

This clonotype showed up many times. The genes are TRBV7-2 and TRBJ1-4; TRBD1 might be the D (5 bases). There are 13 residues in the CDR3. Per the germline V gene, CDR1 is SGHTA and CDR2 is FQGNSA. Trimming removed 10 bases from V and 2 bases from J, with 11 bases in between. In DNA form, the CDR3 reads TGTGCCACCCAGGGTTCGACTAATGAAAAACTGTTTTTT. It is translated as CATQGSTNEKLFF.

CDR3 loop: CAIGRPGVTGELFF. CDR3 sequence (DNA): TGTGCCATCGGGCGACCAGGAGTCACCGGGGAGCTGTTTTTT. The chain joins TRBV10-3 to TRBJ2-2; D not resolved. V was trimmed by 8 bases and J by 4 bases, leaving 14 bases between them. Germline V CDR1 and CDR2: ENHRY, SYGVKD. The CDR3 covers 14 residues.

This clonotype came up a few times. The gene calls are TRBV7-2 and TRBJ2-7, with D hard to call. The CDR3 runs to 14 residues. CDR1 SGHTA and CDR2 FQGNSA come from the germline V gene. V dropped 8 bases and J dropped 4 bases, with 18 bases sitting between them. In nucleotides, the CDR3 is TGTGCCAGCGGATCGCTACCTTTACTGTACGAGCAGTACTTC. It codes for CASGSLPLLYEQYF.

This rearrangement joins TRBV4-3 to TRBJ2-1; D is possibly TRBD2 (8 bases). Trimming took off 4 bases at V and 10 bases at J, with 14 bases between the two ends. CDR1 is LGHNA and CDR2 is YSLEER in the germline V gene. The CDR3 loop spans 13 amino acids. CDR3 nucleotides: TGCGCCAGCAGCCTTAGCGGGACAGCCGAGCAGTTCTTC. Residues: CASSLSGTAEQFF.

This chain links TRBV7-2 with TRBJ2-7, with no clear D. The V gene's germline CDR1 is SGHTA and CDR2 FQGNSA. The CDR3 runs to 15 residues. V lost 3 bases, J lost 0 bases, and 12 bases lay in between. CDR3 residues: CASSFRRASSYEQYF. The CDR3 DNA follows: TGTGCCAGCAGCTTTAGACGGGCGAGCTCCTACGAGCAGTACTTC.

Details on this clonotype: It is unclear where the CDR3 begins or ends on the DNA, so no DNA is shown, and the CDR3 is as TCRdb lists it. The gene calls are TRBV20-1 and TRBJ2-3; the D call of TRBD1 is as the table states it, not checked on the DNA. The CDR3 is made up of 14 amino acids, end residues included. CDR1 and CDR2 (germline): DFQATT, SNEGSKA (reference sequence). CDR3 loop: CSTSGQDSTDTQYF.

In the case of this clonotype: Given a much more abundant clone one base away, this may be a read error. V usage is TRBV20-1 and J usage is TRBJ2-3; D is uncertain. Germline V gene data show CDR1 as DFQATT and CDR2 as SNEGSKA (reference sequence). CDR3 length equals 10 residues. The V and J ends lost 3 bases and 3 bases respectively, with 1 base between them. CDR3 in DNA: TGCAGTGCTAGGACAGATACGCAGTATTTT. It encodes CSARTDTQYF.

V usage is TRBV4-3 and J usage is TRBJ2-7; no clear D. Germline CDR1 reads LGHNA; CDR2 reads YSLEER. Trimming left V 5 bases short and J 7 bases short, with 18 bases between. The CDR3 has 14 amino acids. The CDR3 sequence is CASSVHRDTTEQYF. CDR3 DNA: TGCGCCAGCAGCGTCCATAGGGATACTACTGAGCAGTACTTC.

The V call is TRBV6-6, the J call TRBJ2-1; no definite D call. V lost 5 bases to trimming and J lost 5 bases, with 13 bases between them. The CDR3 runs 14 residues. From germline, CDR1 is MNHNY and CDR2 SVGAGI (reference sequence). The CDR3 here is CASSARGSDNEQFF. The CDR3 nucleotides read TGTGCCAGCAGTGCAAGAGGATCGGACAATGAGCAGTTCTTC.

CDR3 sequence reads: CATSRDQGGHNLAKNIQYF. CDR3 DNA sequence: TGTGCCACCAGCAGAGATCAGGGGGGCCATAACCTAGCCAAAAACATTCAGTACTTC. The chain has TRBV15 and TRBJ2-4, with a tentative D call TRBD1 (7 bases). Between the trimmed V and J ends, which lost 0 bases and 0 bases, there was a span of 18 bases. Germline CDR1 is LNHNV and CDR2 is YYDKDF (reference sequence). The length of the CDR3 is 19 residues.

The rearrangement uses TRBV7-2 and TRBJ2-1; 10 nucleotides align to TRBD1. The CDR3 is 15 residues long. Trimming removed 6 bases from V and 3 bases from J; junction bases left unmatched: 5. Germline loops: CDR1 SGHTA, CDR2 FQGNSA. The chain's CDR3 is CASRSGTGDYNEQFF. The CDR3 DNA reads TGTGCCAGCAGGTCCGGGACAGGGGACTACAATGAGCAGTTCTTC.

The rearrangement joins TRBV4-1 to TRBJ2-1; D is ambiguous. There are 13 residues in the CDR3. The germline V and J ends were trimmed by 0 bases and 9 bases, with 9 bases remaining between them. Germline assignment: CDR1 MGHRA and CDR2 YSYEKL. The CDR3 region has the DNA TGCGCCAGCAGCCAAGAGGGCTGGTTTGAGCAGTTCTTC. Translation: CASSQEGWFEQFF.

The CDR3 reads CASSQYGTGFYNEQFF. The DNA of the CDR3 is TGTGCCAGCAGCCAATACGGGACAGGGTTTTACAATGAGCAGTTCTTC. The V and J genes are TRBV14 and TRBJ2-1; 9 bases fit TRBD1. The J segment lost 4 bases and the V segment lost 2 bases, leaving 6 bases of the junction unmatched. This CDR3 has 16 residues. CDR1 and CDR2 from the germline V gene are SGHDN and FVKESK.

The rearrangement links TRBV20-1 to TRBJ2-7; D could derive from TRBD1 or TRBD2 (5 bases each). This CDR3 is 14 amino acids long. Per the germline V gene, CDR1 is DFQATT and CDR2 is SNEGSKA (reference sequence). The germline V and J ends were trimmed by 5 bases and 4 bases, with 18 bases remaining between them. The CDR3 protein is CSACKLGAGYEQYF. As DNA, the CDR3 is TGCAGTGCTTGTAAGCTCGGGGCCGGGTACGAGCAGTACTTC.